This passage covers 23 T cell receptor beta chains from one sample sequenced in a study of cytomegalovirus exposure and HLA in healthy donors. PCR used 60 Vbeta primers and 13 Jbeta primers. Sequencing used immunoSEQ multiplex PCR; TCRdb keeps in-frame clones, though not all of them. Of under 200,000 clones in the sample, about three quarters were seen once. Source material: PBMCs. The receptors here all came from a female donor in good health and CMV-seronegative.

V is TRBV21-1 and J is TRBJ2-5; the table's D call, TRBD1, was not checked against the DNA. TRBV21-1 is noted as a pseudogene. This CDR3 region has 18 residues. This chain's CDR3 is CASSKTEPGQRFQETQYF. CDR3 DNA sequence: TGTGCCAGCAGCAAAACCGAGCCGGGACAGAGATTCCAAGAGACCCAGTACTTC.

V and J are TRBV4-3 and TRBJ2-3; 8 bases match TRBD2. Germline values: CDR1 LGHNA, CDR2 YSLEER. Losses at the gene ends were 4 bases for V and 5 bases for J; bases not matched to a gene: 11. This CDR3 comprises 16 residues. Here the CDR3 reads CASSLRWPGGEDTQYF. In DNA, the CDR3 is TGCGCCAGCAGCCTTCGTTGGCCGGGGGGGGAAGATACGCAGTATTTT.

The chain joins TRBV7-3 to TRBJ2-5; 10 positions agree with TRBD1. J lost 7 bases, V lost 5 bases, and 10 bases had no gene match. The CDR3 has 15 amino acids. Germline V lookup: CDR1 SGHTA, CDR2 FQGTGA. The CDR3: CASSPTPGQGGTQYF. In nucleotides, the CDR3 is TGTGCCAGCAGCCCTACCCCTGGACAGGGGGGGACCCAGTACTTC.

J is TRBJ2-7 and V is TRBV6-5; possibly TRBD1 for D (6 bases). Germline V gene sequence: CDR1 MNHEY, CDR2 SVGAGI. The CDR3 is 15 residues long. With 5 bases removed from V and 0 bases from J, the gap between germline ends came to 14 bases. CDR3 sequence (DNA): TGTGCCAGCAGTCCTCAGGCGGACAGCTCCTACGAGCAGTACTTC. Translation: CASSPQADSSYEQYF.

The chain employs TRBV28 and TRBJ1-5; a possible D gene is TRBD1 (5 bases). Deletions cut 3 bases from V and 0 bases from J, with 9 bases between. This CDR3 has 15 amino acids. CDR1 is MDHEN and CDR2 is SYDVKM in the germline V gene. The CDR3 loop is CASSFPGPSNQPQHF. CDR3 coding DNA: TGTGCCAGCAGTTTCCCAGGGCCTAGCAATCAGCCCCAGCATTTT.

CDR3 bases: TGCGCCAGCAGCCAACGTACATCCGCGGATAATACCTACGAGCAGTACTTC. Translating it yields CASSQRTSADNTYEQYF. This rearrangement joins TRBV4-1 to TRBJ2-7; D call uncertain. Trimming removed 2 bases from V and 2 bases from J, with 19 bases in between. The CDR3 sequence is 17 residues long. Germline loops: CDR1 MGHRA, CDR2 YSYEKL.

A few counts support this clone. The chain employs TRBV2 and TRBJ1-5, with D hard to call. In germline, CDR1 is SNHLY, CDR2 FYNNEI. This CDR3 is built from 15 residues. Trimming took off 6 bases at V and 0 bases at J, with 12 bases between the two ends. The DNA of the CDR3 is TGTGCCAGCAGGGGCCGAGGGTATAGCAATCAGCCCCAGCATTTT. Translation: CASRGRGYSNQPQHF.

V usage is TRBV5-1 and J usage is TRBJ2-4, with D possibly TRBD2 on 6 matching bases. The CDR3 has 15 residues. CDR1 and CDR2 (germline): SGHRS, YFSETQ. V was cut by 1 base and J by 7 bases, with 15 bases left in between. Here the CDR3 DNA reads TGCGCCAGCAGCTTGACGACGGGGGTTCAGAACATTCAGTACTTC. Its protein is CASSLTTGVQNIQYF.

The chain has TRBV27 and TRBJ1-5; TRBD1 aligns across 10 bases. Unmatched junction bases numbered 10, after V lost 6 bases and J lost 5 bases. The CDR3 runs to 16 residues. Germline V gives CDR1 MNHEY, CDR2 SMNVEV (reference sequence). CDR3 protein: CASSPTPTGGHQPQHF. The CDR3 DNA reads TGTGCCAGCAGCCCCACCCCGACAGGGGGCCATCAGCCCCAGCATTTT.

The chain is built from TRBV5-6 and TRBJ1-5; 9 nucleotides align to TRBD1. Per the germline V gene, CDR1 is SGHDT and CDR2 is YYEEEE. This CDR3 contains 14 residues. The trim removed 3 bases at V and 5 bases at J, leaving 3 bases unmatched. CDR3 protein: CASSWGQGDQPQHF. The CDR3, as DNA: TGTGCCAGCAGCTGGGGACAGGGCGATCAGCCCCAGCATTTT.

This clone was picked up a small number of times. This chain links TRBV6-5 with TRBJ2-5, with D possibly being TRBD2 (5 bases). CDR1 and CDR2 (germline): MNHEY, SVGAGI. The CDR3 spans 13 residues. V was shortened by 6 bases and J by 2 bases, with 10 bases between the two germline ends. In DNA form, the CDR3 reads TGTGCCAGCAGACAGCCGGGGCAAGAGACCCAGTACTTC. Translated: CASRQPGQETQYF.

The chain joins TRBV23-1 to TRBJ1-2; D gene uncertain. TRBV23-1 is an ORF, with its function uncertain. With 1 base removed from V and 4 bases from J, the gap between germline ends came to 16 bases. CDR3 length: 16 residues. Written as DNA, the CDR3 is TGCGCCAGCAGTCAATACCCAAGTCGCGCGGGCTATGGCTACACCTTC. Translating it yields CASSQYPSRAGYGYTF.

This clone has just one count. The rearrangement joins TRBV28 to TRBJ1-1; the match to TRBD1 covers 8 bases. This CDR3 is built from 14 residues. Germline V CDR1 and CDR2: MDHEN, SYDVKM. V trimming: 7 bases; J trimming: 1 base; junction bases outside the gene matches: 5. CDR3 coding DNA: TGTGCCAGCACCCCGACAGGGGAGAACACTGAAGCTTTCTTT. Protein product: CASTPTGENTEAFF.

The V call is TRBV6-5, the J call TRBJ2-1, with D unresolved. V shed 6 bases and J shed 0 bases, with 12 bases lying between them. CDR1 is MNHEY, CDR2 SVGAGI, per germline. This CDR3 is 15 amino acids long. The CDR3 here is CASSPTRSSYNEQFF. CDR3 DNA: TGTGCCAGCAGCCCGACGAGGAGCTCCTACAATGAGCAGTTCTTC.

V gene TRBV19 combines with J gene TRBJ1-2; 7 bases agree with TRBD1. The V segment lost 5 bases and the J segment 4 bases; nucleotides outside the gene matches: 7. The germline CDR1 and CDR2 sequences are LNHDA and SQIVND (reference sequence). The CDR3 has 14 residues. CDR3 region: CASSPRQGGYGYTF. The CDR3 bases are TGTGCCAGTAGTCCTCGACAGGGAGGCTATGGCTACACCTTC.

The V gene is TRBV6-6, the J gene TRBJ1-1; the D is unclear. V was trimmed by 5 bases and J by 0 bases, leaving 10 bases between them. The CDR3 has 14 amino acids. Germline V lookup: CDR1 MNHNY, CDR2 SVGAGI (reference sequence). The CDR3 reads CASSLITVNTEAFF. CDR3 in DNA: TGTGCCAGCAGTCTAATTACAGTGAACACTGAAGCTTTCTTT.

The chain employs TRBV19 and TRBJ1-1; 7 bases are a match to TRBD1. Germline CDR1 and CDR2: LNHDA and SQIVND (reference sequence). Trimming took 1 base from V and 9 from J; bases not matched to a gene: 11. The CDR3 is made up of 15 amino acids. CDR3 bases: TGTGCCAGTAGTATAGGAGGGGGAAAGGGACAGCAAGCTTTCTTT. It encodes CASSIGGGKGQQAFF.

The chain is built from TRBV7-8 and TRBJ2-5, with a possible D match to TRBD2 (6 bases). The germline CDR1 and CDR2 sequences are SGHVS and FQNEAQ. Trimming removed 5 bases from V and 2 bases from J, with 12 bases in between. CDR3 length: 14 amino acids. Here the CDR3 reads CASSRGRMQETQYF. The DNA of the CDR3 is TGTGCCAGCAGCCGGGGGAGGATGCAAGAGACCCAGTACTTC.

The chain links TRBV23-1 to TRBJ2-1, with 7 bases matching TRBD2. TRBV23-1 qualifies as an ORF whose function is uncertain. This CDR3 is built from 16 residues. The V and J ends lost 10 bases and 0 bases, in that order; junction bases with no gene match: 12. CDR3 amino acids: CATPPREGSSYNEQFF. The CDR3 region has the DNA TGCGCCACCCCCCCCAGGGAGGGGAGCTCCTACAATGAGCAGTTCTTC.

This clone came up a few times. The chain employs TRBV18 and TRBJ2-7; 8 bases match TRBD2. The V gene's germline CDR1 is KGHSH and CDR2 LQKENI. V trimming: 3 bases; J trimming: 5 bases; junction bases outside the gene matches: 9. CDR3 length: 15 amino acids. The CDR3 DNA reads TGTGCCAGCTCACCCCCCGGCGGGCGGGGGGACGAGCAGTACTTC. It codes for CASSPPGGRGDEQYF.

The V and J genes are TRBV6-5 and TRBJ2-1, with D possibly matching TRBD2 (6 bases). This CDR3 is built from 12 residues. V was shortened by 5 bases and J by 7 bases, with 9 bases between the two germline ends. Looked up from germline, CDR1 is MNHEY and CDR2 is SVGAGI. The CDR3 here is CASSNLANEQFF. The DNA for the CDR3 is TGTGCCAGCAGTAATCTAGCGAATGAGCAGTTCTTC.

V gene TRBV28 combines with J gene TRBJ2-7; maybe TRBD2 (6 bases). Trimming took 3 bases from V and 0 from J, leaving 21 bases between them. CDR3 length: 18 amino acids. CDR1 MDHEN and CDR2 SYDVKM come from the germline V gene. The CDR3 loop is CASSFPIQTRTSSYEQYF. DNA for the CDR3: TGTGCCAGCAGTTTTCCAATCCAGACTAGGACGAGCTCCTACGAGCAGTACTTC.

V gene TRBV2 combines with J gene TRBJ1-1; TRBD1 matches 8 bases. Looked up from germline, CDR1 is SNHLY and CDR2 is FYNNEI. The CDR3 runs 16 residues. V lost 5 bases to trimming and J lost 5 bases; unmatched junction nucleotides: 13. The CDR3 coding sequence is TGTGCCAGCAGTACAAGGACAGGGAGAGCGGGGACTGAAGCTTTCTTT. It encodes CASSTRTGRAGTEAFF. The entire variable domain, with the rest obtained from reference TRBV2 and TRBJ1-1, is as follows: EPEVTQTPSHQVTQMGQEVILRCVPISNHLYFYWYRQILGQKVEFLVSFYNNEISEKSEIFDDQFSVERPDGSNFTLKIRSTKLEDSAMYFCASSTRTGRAGTEAFFGQGTRLTVV.